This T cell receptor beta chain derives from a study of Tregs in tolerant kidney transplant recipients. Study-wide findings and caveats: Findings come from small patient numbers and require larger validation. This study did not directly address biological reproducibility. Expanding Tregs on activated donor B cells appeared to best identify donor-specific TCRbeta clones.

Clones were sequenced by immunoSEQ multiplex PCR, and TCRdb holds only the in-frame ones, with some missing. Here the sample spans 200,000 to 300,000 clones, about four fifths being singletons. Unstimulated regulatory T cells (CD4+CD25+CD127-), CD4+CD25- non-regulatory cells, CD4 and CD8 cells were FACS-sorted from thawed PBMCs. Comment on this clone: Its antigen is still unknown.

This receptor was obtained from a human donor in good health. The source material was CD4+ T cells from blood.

The CDR3 region is CASSPRLAGGFYNEQFF. In DNA form, the CDR3 reads TGTGCCAGCTCACCACGGCTAGCGGGAGGGTTTTACAATGAGCAGTTCTTC. The chain carries TRBV18 and TRBJ2-1; TRBD2 agrees at 12 bases. Germline V gene data show CDR1 as KGHSH and CDR2 as LQKENI. The CDR3 has 17 amino acids. Unmatched junction bases numbered 5, after V lost 1 base and J lost 4 bases.